These T cell receptor beta chains were read from a single sample in a study of T-cell reconstitution after alpha-beta-depleted transplantation in children. TCRdb analysed the PCR reads with MiXCR anew, one entry per CDR3 protein. The data show 500,000 or so distinct CDR3 sequences, about 31% seen once. The sequences come from PBMCs from the stem cell graft donor, collected from the stem cell graft. The source is a human donor who donated a stem cell graft to a child with aplastic anemia. Both conserved end residues are part of each CDR3. D genes are given only for firm matches. The size entry is marked missing in some rows and otherwise reads once, few, many or a size class.

clone size: -
D gene: -
V gene: TRBV20-1
CDR3 length: 14
J gene: TRBJ1-5
CDR3 protein: CSARESRGNQPQHF
CDR3 DNA: TGCAGTGCTAGAGAATCGAGGGGCAATCAGCCCCAGCATTTT

clone size: few
D gene: -
V gene: TRBV29-1
CDR3 length: 12
J gene: TRBJ2-1
CDR3 protein: CSVDEFGNEQFF
CDR3 DNA: TGCAGCGTTGATGAATTTGGGAATGAGCAGTTCTTC

clone size: -
D gene: -
V gene: TRBV7-9
CDR3 length: 15
J gene: TRBJ2-3
CDR3 protein: CASSLRSSDTDTQYF
CDR3 DNA: TGTGCCAGCAGCTTACGCTCTAGCGACACAGATACGCAGTATTTT

clone size: -
D gene: TRBD2
V gene: TRBV5-6
CDR3 length: 15
J gene: TRBJ2-2
CDR3 protein: CAIGPGGFNTGELFF
CDR3 DNA: TGTGCCATCGGCCCGGGGGGGTTCAACACCGGGGAGCTGTTTTTT

clone size: -
D gene: -
V gene: TRBV12-3/TRBV12-4
CDR3 length: 15
J gene: TRBJ1-6
CDR3 protein: CASSLIGGPDSPLHF
CDR3 DNA: TGTGCCAGCAGTTTAATCGGGGGGCCGGATTCACCCCTCCACTTT

clone size: -
D gene: -
V gene: TRBV11-3
CDR3 length: 13
J gene: TRBJ1-2
CDR3 protein: CASSHPPNYGYTF
CDR3 DNA: TGTGCCAGCAGCCATCCTCCCAACTATGGCTACACCTTC

clone size: -
D gene: TRBD2
V gene: TRBV20-1
CDR3 length: 15
J gene: TRBJ2-7
CDR3 protein: CSARDPVQGGYEQYF
CDR3 DNA: TGCAGTGCTAGAGATCCGGTGCAGGGAGGGTACGAGCAGTACTTC

clone size: few
D gene: TRBD1
V gene: TRBV25-1
CDR3 length: 13
J gene: TRBJ2-5
CDR3 protein: CASSGDRQETQYF
CDR3 DNA: TGTGCCAGCAGCGGGGACAGGCAAGAGACCCAGTACTTC

clone size: -
D gene: TRBD2
V gene: TRBV12-3/TRBV12-4
CDR3 length: 15
J gene: TRBJ2-7
CDR3 protein: CASSIGTSGSYEQYF
CDR3 DNA: TGTGCCAGCTCAATCGGGACTAGCGGTTCCTACGAGCAGTACTTC

clone size: -
D gene: -
V gene: TRBV12-3/TRBV12-4
CDR3 length: 15
J gene: TRBJ1-5
CDR3 protein: CASSPRADGNQPQHF
CDR3 DNA: TGTGCCAGCAGCCCGCGGGCGGACGGCAATCAGCCCCAGCATTTT

clone size: -
D gene: -
V gene: TRBV11-2
CDR3 length: 11
J gene: TRBJ2-1
CDR3 protein: CASSLGYEHFF
CDR3 DNA: TGTGCCAGCAGCTTAGGATACGAGCATTTCTTC

clone size: -
D gene: TRBD1
V gene: TRBV18
CDR3 length: 15
J gene: TRBJ2-1
CDR3 protein: CASSPDREPYNEQFF
CDR3 DNA: TGTGCCAGCTCTCCGGACAGGGAACCCTACAATGAGCAGTTCTTC

clone size: -
D gene: -
V gene: TRBV30
CDR3 length: 13
J gene: TRBJ1-2
CDR3 protein: CAANRGVDYGYTF
CDR3 DNA: TGTGCCGCCAATCGAGGGGTCGACTATGGCTACACCTTC

clone size: -
D gene: -
V gene: TRBV29-1
CDR3 length: 12
J gene: TRBJ2-5
CDR3 protein: CSVVPYLETQYF
CDR3 DNA: TGCAGCGTTGTACCCTACCTGGAGACCCAGTACTTC

clone size: -
D gene: -
V gene: TRBV20-1
CDR3 length: 11
J gene: TRBJ1-1
CDR3 protein: CSARIDTEAFF
CDR3 DNA: TGCAGTGCTAGAATAGACACTGAAGCTTTCTTT

clone size: -
D gene: TRBD1
V gene: TRBV7-2
CDR3 length: 16
J gene: TRBJ2-3
CDR3 protein: CASSSGTVGPTDTQYF
CDR3 DNA: TGTGCCAGCAGCTCCGGGACAGTGGGGCCCACAGATACGCAGTATTTT

clone size: -
D gene: TRBD2
V gene: TRBV20-1
CDR3 length: 14
J gene: TRBJ2-7
CDR3 protein: CSALTSGSSYEQYF
CDR3 DNA: TGCAGTGCTCTGACTAGCGGGAGCTCCTACGAGCAGTACTTC

clone size: once
D gene: -
V gene: TRBV27
CDR3 length: 15
J gene: TRBJ2-3
CDR3 protein: CASSFRDSALDTQYF
CDR3 DNA: TGTGCCAGCAGTTTCAGGGACTCGGCGCTCGATACGCAGTATTTT

clone size: few
D gene: -
V gene: TRBV7-2
CDR3 length: 16
J gene: TRBJ2-2
CDR3 protein: CASSRGLRQNTGELFF
CDR3 DNA: TGTGCCAGCAGCAGGGGACTCCGACAGAACACCGGGGAGCTGTTTTTT

clone size: -
D gene: -
V gene: TRBV12-3/TRBV12-4
CDR3 length: 14
J gene: TRBJ1-2
CDR3 protein: CASSRTVVNYGYTF
CDR3 DNA: TGTGCCAGCAGTAGGACGGTTGTCAACTATGGCTACACCTTC

clone size: -
D gene: -
V gene: TRBV9
CDR3 length: 16
J gene: TRBJ1-5
CDR3 protein: CASSVGPGGENQPQHF
CDR3 DNA: TGTGCCAGCAGCGTAGGGCCCGGGGGTGAAAATCAGCCCCAGCATTTT

clone size: few
D gene: -
V gene: TRBV11-2
CDR3 length: 15
J gene: TRBJ2-1
CDR3 protein: CASSLHGQEGDEQFF
CDR3 DNA: TGTGCCAGCAGCTTACATGGGCAGGAGGGCGATGAGCAGTTCTTC

clone size: few
D gene: TRBD1
V gene: TRBV11-3
CDR3 length: 15
J gene: TRBJ1-2
CDR3 protein: CASSYYQGGLYGYTF
CDR3 DNA: TGTGCCAGCAGCTACTACCAGGGGGGGCTCTATGGCTACACCTTC

clone size: -
D gene: -
V gene: TRBV6-2/TRBV6-3
CDR3 length: 13
J gene: TRBJ2-7
CDR3 protein: CASSYMRGYEQYF
CDR3 DNA: TGTGCCAGCAGTTACATGAGGGGCTACGAGCAGTACTTC

clone size: -
D gene: TRBD2
V gene: TRBV7-3
CDR3 length: 16
J gene: TRBJ2-2
CDR3 protein: CASSFGTSGRNGEPFF
CDR3 DNA: TGTGCCAGCAGCTTTGGGACTAGCGGGAGGAACGGGGAGCCGTTTTTT

clone size: -
D gene: TRBD2
V gene: TRBV5-1
CDR3 length: 19
J gene: TRBJ2-7
CDR3 protein: CASSYRSSTSGGAGYEQYF
CDR3 DNA: TGCGCCAGCAGCTATCGGAGCTCGACTAGCGGAGGGGCAGGCTACGAGCAGTACTTC

clone size: -
D gene: -
V gene: TRBV6-2/TRBV6-3
CDR3 length: 12
J gene: TRBJ1-1
CDR3 protein: CASSYSTAEAFF
CDR3 DNA: TGTGCCAGCAGTTACTCGACCGCTGAAGCTTTCTTT

clone size: -
D gene: -
V gene: TRBV15
CDR3 length: 12
J gene: TRBJ2-1
CDR3 protein: CATSTPPREQFF
CDR3 DNA: TGTGCCACCAGCACCCCACCACGGGAGCAGTTCTTC

clone size: few
D gene: TRBD1
V gene: TRBV29-1
CDR3 length: 16
J gene: TRBJ1-2
CDR3 protein: CSVERTGGISNYGYTF
CDR3 DNA: TGCAGCGTTGAGAGGACAGGGGGCATCTCTAACTATGGCTACACCTTC